This is a list of T cell receptor beta chains from one sample in a study of cytomegalovirus exposure and HLA in healthy donors. Produced via immunoSEQ multiplex PCR; TCRdb's table is partial and in-frame only. The table shows under 150,000 clones, with approximately 70% occurring only once. Sequenced: PBMCs. The receptors originated from a human donor in good health. Each CDR3 is given with its conserved first and last residue. A D gene is named only where the DNA matches it firmly. Expanded clones get a size class; other rows say once, few or many, or leave the size out.

cdr3_aa | cdr3_nt | clone_size | v_call | d_call | j_call
CASSGEIGTSSSYEQFF | TGTGCCAGCAGCGGAGAAATCGGGACTAGTAGCTCCTATGAGCAGTTCTTC | NA | TRBV7-9 | TRBD2 | TRBJ2-1
CASGLIPGDEQFF | TGTGCTAGTGGTTTGATCCCCGGGGATGAGCAGTTCTTC | NA | TRBV12-5 | NA | TRBJ2-1
CASSLGGSGGTDTQYF | TGTGCCAGCAGCTTGGGTGGGAGCGGGGGCACAGATACGCAGTATTTT | few | TRBV7-9 | TRBD2 | TRBJ2-3
CASSPDRAYEQYF | TGCGCCAGCAGCCCGGACAGGGCCTACGAGCAGTACTTC | few | TRBV5-1 | TRBD1 | TRBJ2-7
CSVESLAGGKYNEQFF | TGCAGCGTTGAATCTCTAGCGGGGGGCAAGTACAATGAGCAGTTCTTC | NA | TRBV29-1 | TRBD2 | TRBJ2-1
CASSFGTDQPQHF | TGTGCCAGCAGTTTTGGGACAGATCAGCCCCAGCATTTT | NA | TRBV27 | TRBD1 | TRBJ1-5
CASSYTGLADNEQFF | TGTGCCAGCAGCTACACGGGACTAGCGGACAATGAGCAGTTCTTC | NA | TRBV5-4 | TRBD2 | TRBJ2-1
CASSEEKDSQETQYF | TGTGCCAGCAGTGAAGAAAAGGACAGCCAAGAGACCCAGTACTTC | few | TRBV6-1 | NA | TRBJ2-5
CASSQEDPRAGGYNEQFF | TGCGCCAGCAGCCAAGAGGACCCCCGAGCGGGAGGTTACAATGAGCAGTTCTTC | once | TRBV4-1 | TRBD2 | TRBJ2-1
CATSPTGSPAWEQFF | TGTGCCACCAGCCCTACAGGGTCCCCCGCCTGGGAGCAGTTCTTC | NA | TRBV15 | NA | TRBJ2-1
CASSSNRQGQETQYF | TGTGCCAGCAGTTCCAACCGACAGGGGCAAGAGACCCAGTACTTC | NA | TRBV6-5 | TRBD1 | TRBJ2-5
CASSRQGGNTEAFF | TGTGCCAGCAGTCGACAGGGCGGGAACACTGAAGCTTTCTTT | few | TRBV6-5 | TRBD1 | TRBJ1-1
CASSLIGSNTEAFF | TGTGCCAGCAGTTTGATCGGGTCGAACACTGAAGCTTTCTTT | NA | TRBV27 | NA | TRBJ1-1
CASSGLNQGPMNTEAFF | TGTGCCAGCAGCGGCCTAAACCAGGGGCCCATGAACACTGAAGCTTTCTTT | few | TRBV2 | NA | TRBJ1-1
CASSLDTANTGELFF | TGTGCTAGCAGCTTAGACACCGCGAACACCGGGGAGCTGTTTTTT | once | TRBV7-7 | NA | TRBJ2-2
CASSLGGGTGEQYF | TGTGCCAGCAGTTTAGGGGGGGGGACGGGCGAGCAGTACTTC | NA | TRBV28 | TRBD2 | TRBJ2-7
CSVDLVGTPTGELFF | TGCAGCGTTGATCTAGTTGGGACACCCACCGGGGAGCTGTTTTTT | NA | TRBV29-1 | NA | TRBJ2-2
CASSPGDSWSAFF | TGTGCCAGCAGCCCAGGGGACAGTTGGAGTGCTTTCTTT | NA | TRBV13 | TRBD1 | TRBJ1-1
CASSGPGVGNEKLFF | TGCGCCAGCAGTGGCCCGGGGGTGGGTAATGAAAAACTGTTTTTT | once | TRBV10-2 | NA | TRBJ1-4
CASIKDSLSGANVLTF | TGTGCCAGCATAAAGGACAGTCTCTCTGGGGCCAACGTCCTGACTTTC | few | TRBV6-6 | NA | TRBJ2-6
CASSTGLYYNEQFF | TGCGCCAGCAGCACGGGACTGTATTACAATGAGCAGTTCTTC | few | TRBV5-1 | NA | TRBJ2-1
CAWTSLPNTGELFF | TGTGCCTGGACGAGCCTTCCGAACACCGGGGAGCTGTTTTTT | few | TRBV30 | NA | TRBJ2-2
CSVEARTGVETQYF | TGCAGCGTTGAAGCTAGGACAGGGGTTGAGACCCAGTACTTC | NA | TRBV29-1 | TRBD1 | TRBJ2-5
CASRRGYLSNQPQHF | TGTGCCAGCAGGAGGGGGTACTTGAGCAATCAGCCCCAGCATTTT | NA | TRBV6-5 | NA | TRBJ1-5
CASSLAQGYEQYF | TGTGCCAGCAGCTTAGCGCAGGGTTACGAGCAGTACTTC | once | TRBV7-8 | NA | TRBJ2-7
CASTMDRGYEQYF | TGTGCCAGCACCATGGACAGGGGTTACGAGCAGTACTTC | NA | TRBV2 | TRBD1 | TRBJ2-7
CASTTYLGDSPLHF | TGTGCCAGCACCACCTATTTGGGCGATTCACCCCTCCACTTT | NA | TRBV6-5 | NA | TRBJ1-6
CASSLKGRSGDEQYF | TGTGCCAGCAGTTTAAAAGGGAGGTCCGGGGACGAGCAGTACTTC | NA | TRBV27 | NA | TRBJ2-7
CASSPLFTTNNEQFF | TGTGCCAGCAGTCCACTATTCACCACTAACAATGAGCAGTTCTTC | few | TRBV6-5 | NA | TRBJ2-1
CASSWDRDTEKLFF | TGTGCCAGCAGCTGGGACCGGGACACCGAGAAACTGTTTTTT | few | TRBV5-6 | NA | TRBJ1-4
CASSLGGLAGDTQYF | TGTGCCAGCAGCTTGGGGGGACTAGCGGGGGATACGCAGTATTTT | NA | TRBV5-4 | TRBD2 | TRBJ2-3
CASSPPQGRTEAFF | TGTGCCAGCAGTCCCCCACAGGGGAGGACTGAAGCTTTCTTT | NA | TRBV6-5 | TRBD1 | TRBJ1-1
CASSPPGTVYGYTF | TGTGCCAGCAGCCCTCCGGGGACAGTCTATGGCTACACCTTC | few | TRBV28 | TRBD1 | TRBJ1-2
CASSRGQYNEQFF | TGCGCCAGCAGCCGCGGACAATACAATGAGCAGTTCTTC | NA | TRBV4-1 | NA | TRBJ2-1
CATSRDGTGITDTQYF | TGTGCCACCAGCAGAGATGGAACAGGAATCACAGATACGCAGTATTTT | NA | TRBV15 | NA | TRBJ2-3
CASSFGAYNEQFF | TGTGCCAGCAGCTTTGGAGCCTACAATGAGCAGTTCTTC | once | TRBV5-4 | NA | TRBJ2-1
CAWSSGYHEQYF | TGTGCCTGGAGTTCAGGGTATCACGAGCAGTACTTC | NA | TRBV30 | NA | TRBJ2-7
CASSPRDGFAFF | TGCGCCAGCAGCCCCCGCGACGGGTTTGCTTTCTTT | NA | TRBV4-1 | NA | TRBJ1-1